Following are 26 T cell receptor beta chains from one sample sequenced in a study of identical twins. Each CDR3 protein gets one entry after TCRdb re-called the 5' RACE reads with MiXCR. Here the sample spans a few hundred thousand distinct CDR3 sequences, 12% being singletons. The same specimen was also included in a second study, on yellow fever vaccine responses in identical twins.

Sequenced input: CD8+ T cells sorted from blood. The receptors originated from a young woman in good health.

The V gene is TRBV6-5, the J gene TRBJ2-3; 7 nucleotides match TRBD2. The CDR3 runs to 16 residues. Germline V gene lookup returns CDR1 MNHEY and CDR2 SVGAGI. V shed 2 bases, J shed 2 bases, and the junction held 7 bases outside the gene matches. The CDR3 loop reads CASSYSGEGNTDTQYF. DNA for the CDR3: TGTGCCAGCAGTTACAGTGGGGAGGGCAACACAGATACGCAGTATTTT.

In this sample, this clonotype turned up many times. The chain carries TRBV9 and TRBJ2-1; 11 nucleotides match TRBD2. Per the germline V gene, CDR1 is SGDLS and CDR2 is YYNGEE. The CDR3 extends over 15 amino acids. V shed 0 bases and J 8 bases; nucleotides not matched to a gene: 4. The CDR3 spells CASSVEPSGRYEQFF. CDR3 DNA sequence: TGTGCCAGCAGCGTAGAGCCTAGCGGGAGGTATGAGCAGTTCTTC.

This chain connects TRBV13 to TRBJ2-3; TRBD2 might be the D (6 bases). Trimming cost V 1 base and J 5 bases, with 13 bases left between them. The CDR3 extends over 15 amino acids. CDR1 is PRHDT, CDR2 FYEKMQ, per germline (reference sequence). CDR3 in amino acids: CASSLATQAGDTQYF. The DNA for the CDR3 is TGTGCCAGCAGCTTAGCAACCCAAGCGGGAGATACGCAGTATTTT.

This clonotype has ten or more counts. The genes are TRBV5-5 and TRBJ2-1; a possible D gene is TRBD1 (7 bases). The CDR3 covers 13 residues. The germline gives CDR1 SGHKS, CDR2 YYEKEE (reference sequence). The V and J ends lost 0 bases and 10 bases respectively, with 11 bases between them. The DNA for the CDR3 is TGTGCCAGCAGCTTGGGGGCAGGGGGGGAGCAGTTCTTC. As protein: CASSLGAGGEQFF.

This clonotype was counted ten times or more. The gene calls are TRBV4-2 and TRBJ2-1; 10 bases align to TRBD2. CDR3 length: 16 residues. Germline CDR1 reads LGHNA; CDR2 reads YNFKEQ. After removal of 6 bases from V and 7 bases from J, the junction contained 12 bases not matched to a gene. The CDR3 DNA reads as TGTGCCAGCAGTCTAAACGGACTAGCGGAGCCTAATGAGCAGTTCTTC. It codes for CASSLNGLAEPNEQFF.

As to this clonotype: Just one base apart from a much larger clone, this may be a read error. V usage is TRBV14 and J usage is TRBJ1-1; D remains ambiguous. Trimming took 4 bases from V and 3 from J, leaving 6 bases between them. There are 12 residues in the CDR3. Germline values: CDR1 SGHDN, CDR2 FVKESK. The DNA for the CDR3 is TGTGCCAGCAGCCGAAGGGACACTGAAGCTTTCTTT. Protein product: CASSRRDTEAFF.

CDR3 in amino acids: CASSLLAGALTDTQYF. DNA of the CDR3: TGTGCCAGCAGCCTCCTGGCAGGGGCCCTCACAGATACGCAGTATTTT. The chain carries TRBV5-8 and TRBJ2-3; possible D gene TRBD1, 6 bases. Germline V CDR1 and CDR2: SGHTS, YDEGEE. The V gene lost 4 bases and the J gene lost 2 bases, with 17 bases spanning the gap. This CDR3 contains 16 residues.

This clonotype was recorded many times. The V and J genes are TRBV6-2 or TRBV6-3 and TRBJ2-1; no reliable D call. CDR3 length equals 14 residues. Trimming took off 8 bases at V and 0 bases at J, with 11 bases between the two ends. CDR1 is MNHEY and CDR2 is SVGEGT in the germline V gene. CDR3 DNA sequence: TGTGCCAGCCATTGCAGCCGCTCCTACAATGAGCAGTTCTTC. It specifies CASHCSRSYNEQFF.

The rearrangement uses TRBV28 and TRBJ1-1, with TRBD1 matching 10 bases. CDR1 and CDR2 from the germline V gene are MDHEN and SYDVKM. V lost 6 bases, J lost 1 base, and 8 bases stayed unmatched. The CDR3 has 16 amino acids. The chain's CDR3 is CASSSRTGGPNTEAFF. The CDR3 DNA reads as TGTGCCAGCAGCTCCCGGACAGGGGGTCCGAACACTGAAGCTTTCTTT.

The chain couples TRBV10-2 to TRBJ2-3; D remains unclear. The V gene lost 5 bases and the J gene lost 2 bases, with 20 bases spanning the gap. Germline V gives CDR1 WSHSY, CDR2 SAAADI. The CDR3 extends over 17 amino acids. The CDR3 here is CASSPGDGLKSTDTQYF. The CDR3 DNA reads TGCGCCAGCAGTCCCGGTGACGGTCTTAAGTCCACAGATACGCAGTATTTT.

CDR3 region: CASSEWAGRSNQPQHF. The CDR3, as DNA: TGTGCCAGCAGTGAATGGGCGGGGCGGAGCAATCAGCCCCAGCATTTT. The chain couples TRBV6-1 to TRBJ1-5; weak D call: TRBD1 (5 bases). Germline V lookup: CDR1 MNHNS, CDR2 SASEGT. The CDR3 runs to 16 residues. Trimming shortened V by 2 bases and J by 1 base, and 12 bases separated the two germline ends.

The J gene is TRBJ2-3, the V gene TRBV2; 10 bases match TRBD2. Losses at the gene ends were 6 bases for V and 4 bases for J; bases not matched to a gene: 7. This CDR3 region has 15 residues. The germline V gene has CDR1 SNHLY and CDR2 FYNNEI. The CDR3 spells CASRESGGAPDTQYF. CDR3 coding DNA: TGTGCCAGCAGGGAGAGCGGGGGGGCCCCAGATACGCAGTATTTT.

This clonotype was seen a handful of times. The chain carries TRBV2 and TRBJ2-1; a weak D match, TRBD1 (6 bases). The CDR3 totals 19 residues. Trimming left V 4 bases short and J 0 bases short, with 22 bases between. Germline loops: CDR1 SNHLY, CDR2 FYNNEI. The CDR3, as DNA: TGTGCCAGCAGTGCCCCCAGCGGTCTCGTAGGGGGCTCCTACAATGAGCAGTTCTTC. Translation gives CASSAPSGLVGGSYNEQFF. Using reference TRBV2 and TRBJ2-1 for the parts outside the CDR3, the full variable domain is EPEVTQTPSHQVTQMGQEVILRCVPISNHLYFYWYRQILGQKVEFLVSFYNNEISEKSEIFDDQFSVERPDGSNFTLKIRSTKLEDSAMYFCASSAPSGLVGGSYNEQFFGPGTRLTVL.

The chain employs TRBV15 and TRBJ2-7; TRBD1 matches at 7 bases. The trim removed 0 bases at V and 0 bases at J, leaving 5 bases unmatched. The CDR3 extends over 16 amino acids. Germline lookup yields CDR1 LNHNV and CDR2 YYDKDF (reference sequence). CDR3 amino acids: CATSRESGGSSYEQYV. CDR3 in DNA: TGTGCCACCAGCAGAGAATCAGGGGGAAGCTCCTACGAGCAGTACGTC.

The chain joins TRBV4-1 to TRBJ1-1, with a tentative D call TRBD1 (5 bases). This CDR3 region has 15 residues. CDR1 and CDR2 (germline): MGHRA, YSYEKL. The V and J ends lost 4 bases and 6 bases respectively, with 18 bases between them. In nucleotides, the CDR3 is TGCGCCAGCAGCCCACCGGGGCTGAGGGTGTCTGAAGCTTTCTTT. Its protein product is CASSPPGLRVSEAFF.

This clonotype was counted between two and nine times. The chain employs TRBV6-1 and TRBJ1-2; a weak D match, TRBD1 (6 bases). CDR3 length equals 14 residues. The V and J ends lost 5 bases and 6 bases respectively, with 16 bases between them. Germline V gives CDR1 MNHNS, CDR2 SASEGT. CDR3 DNA sequence: TGTGCCAGCAGTAGCTTAGGGGGTTTCCATGGCTACACCTTC. Translation: CASSSLGGFHGYTF.

This clonotype showed up just a few times. CDR3 coding DNA: TGTGCCAGCAGTTACTCCGGCAGGGACGTAGAGACCCAGTACTTC. It translates to CASSYSGRDVETQYF. V is TRBV6-5 and J is TRBJ2-5; D is possibly TRBD1 or TRBD2 (5 bases each). The CDR3 runs 15 residues. The V gene lost 0 bases and the J gene lost 4 bases, with 12 bases spanning the gap. Germline CDR1 is MNHEY and CDR2 is SVGAGI.

The chain's CDR3 is CALGPFGGAGIYTGELFF. The CDR3 nucleotides read TGTGCCCTCGGCCCGTTCGGGGGGGCTGGCATATACACCGGGGAGCTGTTTTTT. This sequence joins TRBV2 and TRBJ2-2; 8 bases are a match to TRBD2. After removal of 11 bases from V and 3 bases from J, the junction contained 20 bases not matched to a gene. Looked up from germline, CDR1 is SNHLY and CDR2 is FYNNEI. This CDR3 has 18 amino acids. Drawing the rest from reference TRBV2 and TRBJ2-2, the complete variable domain is EPEVTQTPSHQVTQMGQEVILRCVPISNHLYFYWYRQILGQKVEFLVSFYNNEISEKSEIFDDQFSVERPDGSNFTLKIRSTKLEDSAMYFCALGPFGGAGIYTGELFFGEGSRLTVL.

V usage is TRBV7-7 and J usage is TRBJ2-1; 9 bases are a match to TRBD2. CDR1 SSHAT and CDR2 FNYEAQ come from the germline V gene (reference sequence). The CDR3 totals 16 residues. Germline trimming cut 2 bases from V and 4 bases from J; bases unmatched to any gene: 6. This chain's CDR3 is CASSLRLADSYNEQFF. In DNA, the CDR3 is TGTGCCAGCAGCTTAAGACTAGCGGACTCTTACAATGAGCAGTTCTTC. Using reference TRBV7-7 and TRBJ2-1 for the parts outside the CDR3, the full variable domain is GAGVSQSPRYKVTKRGQDVTLRCDPISSHATLYWYQQALGQGPEFLTYFNYEAQPDKSGLPSDRFSAERPEGSISTLTIQRTEQRDSAMYRCASSLRLADSYNEQFFGPGTRLTVL.

The chain recombines TRBV27 with TRBJ2-4; D possibly matches TRBD1 or TRBD2 (5 bases each). Trimming stripped 8 bases from V and 6 bases from J, with 20 bases between. This CDR3 contains 15 residues. From germline, CDR1 is MNHEY and CDR2 SMNVEV (reference sequence). CDR3 protein: CASLPGRAMLNIQYF. The CDR3 region has the DNA TGTGCCAGCCTCCCGGGACGGGCTATGTTAAACATTCAGTACTTC.

This clonotype was detected only a few times. This chain joins TRBV20-1 and TRBJ1-5, with TRBD1 identical over 7 bases. The germline V gene encodes CDR1 DFQATT and CDR2 SNEGSKA (reference sequence). This CDR3 is built from 15 residues. Germline trimming cut 5 bases from V and 4 bases from J; bases unmatched to any gene: 11. In DNA form, the CDR3 reads TGCAGTGCTGCCGACAGGGAAGCTGGGAATCAGCCCCAGCATTTT. As protein: CSAADREAGNQPQHF.

There are many counts of this clonotype. J is TRBJ2-3 and V is TRBV6-6; D is unresolved. The germline V gene has CDR1 MNHNY and CDR2 SVGAGI (reference sequence). V lost 9 bases, J lost 4 bases, and 11 bases lay in between. This CDR3 is 12 amino acids long. DNA of the CDR3: TGTGCCAGTTGCAGGTTCGCAGATACGCAGTATTTT. It yields the protein CASCRFADTQYF.

The gene calls are TRBV2 and TRBJ2-1; no clear D. Per germline, CDR1 SNHLY and CDR2 FYNNEI. The CDR3 covers 15 residues. Trimming shortened V by 5 bases and J by 0 bases, and 11 bases separated the two germline ends. DNA for the CDR3: TGTGCCAGCAGTTTCAGGCGACCCTCCTACAATGAGCAGTTCTTC. Translation gives CASSFRRPSYNEQFF.

The chain has TRBV12-3 or TRBV12-4 and TRBJ2-1; 7 bases agree with TRBD2. V was clipped by 7 bases and J by 8 bases; unmatched bases: 26. The CDR3 covers 19 residues. CDR3 sequence: CASTDNLGRTGGPPHEQFF. In nucleotides, the CDR3 is TGTGCCAGCACCGACAACTTGGGACGAACGGGAGGACCTCCGCATGAGCAGTTCTTC.

This chain connects TRBV5-1 to TRBJ2-7; 8 bases agree with TRBD1. V shed 4 bases and J 0 bases; nucleotides not matched to a gene: 6. This CDR3 comprises 15 residues. Germline CDR1 and CDR2: SGHRS and YFSETQ. The CDR3 here is CASSPPGGGSYEQYF. Written as DNA, the CDR3 is TGCGCCAGCAGCCCACCAGGGGGCGGCTCCTACGAGCAGTACTTC.

The chain combines TRBV4-2 with TRBJ2-1; 13 nucleotides agree with TRBD2. In germline, CDR1 is LGHNA, CDR2 YNFKEQ. There are 15 residues in the CDR3. Trimming removed 1 base from V and 8 bases from J; junction bases left unmatched: 2. CDR3 loop: CASSQVGLAGDEQFF. The DNA for the CDR3 is TGTGCCAGCAGCCAAGTTGGACTAGCGGGGGATGAGCAGTTCTTC.